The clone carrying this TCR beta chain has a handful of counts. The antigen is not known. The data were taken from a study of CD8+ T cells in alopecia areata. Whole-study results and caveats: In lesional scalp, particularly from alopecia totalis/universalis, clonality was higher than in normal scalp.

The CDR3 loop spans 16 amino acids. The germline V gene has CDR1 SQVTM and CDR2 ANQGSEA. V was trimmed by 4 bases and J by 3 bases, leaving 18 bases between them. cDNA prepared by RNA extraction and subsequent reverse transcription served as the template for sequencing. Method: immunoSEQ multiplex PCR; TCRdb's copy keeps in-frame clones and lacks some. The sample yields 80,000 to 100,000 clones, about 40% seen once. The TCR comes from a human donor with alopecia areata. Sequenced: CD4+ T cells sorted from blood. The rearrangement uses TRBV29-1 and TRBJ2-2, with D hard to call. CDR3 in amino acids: CSVAGLHGVDTGELFF. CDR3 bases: TGCAGCGTTGCCGGCCTCCATGGGGTGGACACCGGGGAGCTGTTTTTT.